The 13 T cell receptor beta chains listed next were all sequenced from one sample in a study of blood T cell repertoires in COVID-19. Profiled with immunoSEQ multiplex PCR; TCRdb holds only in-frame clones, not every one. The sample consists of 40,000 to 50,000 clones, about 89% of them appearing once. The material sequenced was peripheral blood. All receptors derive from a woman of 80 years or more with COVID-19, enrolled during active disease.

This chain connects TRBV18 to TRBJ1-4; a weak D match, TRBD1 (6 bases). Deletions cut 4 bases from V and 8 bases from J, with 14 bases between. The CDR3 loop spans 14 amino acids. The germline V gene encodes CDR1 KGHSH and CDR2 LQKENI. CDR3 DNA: TGTGCCAGCTCACTGCCGGGACATGGGGAAAAACTGTTTTTT. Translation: CASSLPGHGEKLFF.

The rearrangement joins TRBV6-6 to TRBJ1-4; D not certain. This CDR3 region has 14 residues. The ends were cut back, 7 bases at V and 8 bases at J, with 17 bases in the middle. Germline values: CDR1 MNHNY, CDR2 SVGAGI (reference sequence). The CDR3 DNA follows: TGTGCCAGCAATGAGCCGGGGAAAGCAGAAAAACTGTTTTTT. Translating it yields CASNEPGKAEKLFF.

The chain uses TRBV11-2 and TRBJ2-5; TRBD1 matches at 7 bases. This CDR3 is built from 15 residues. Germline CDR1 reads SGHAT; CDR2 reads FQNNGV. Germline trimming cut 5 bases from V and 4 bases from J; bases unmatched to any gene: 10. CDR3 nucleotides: TGTGCCAGCAGCCTACATGTACAGGGGAGAGAGACCCAGTACTTC. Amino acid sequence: CASSLHVQGRETQYF.

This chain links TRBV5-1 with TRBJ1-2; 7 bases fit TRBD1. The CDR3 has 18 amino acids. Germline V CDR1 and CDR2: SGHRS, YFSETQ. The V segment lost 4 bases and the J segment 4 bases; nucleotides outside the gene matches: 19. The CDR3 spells CASSPLQPSTGFFYGYTF. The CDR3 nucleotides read TGCGCCAGCAGCCCACTGCAACCTTCGACAGGGTTCTTCTATGGCTACACCTTC.

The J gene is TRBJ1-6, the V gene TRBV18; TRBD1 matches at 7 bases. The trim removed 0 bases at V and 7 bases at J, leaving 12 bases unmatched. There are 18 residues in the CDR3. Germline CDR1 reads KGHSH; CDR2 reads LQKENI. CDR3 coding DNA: TGTGCCAGCTCACCACCCAGGTCGTTGGGGACAGTGAATTCACCCCTCCACTTT. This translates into CASSPPRSLGTVNSPLHF.

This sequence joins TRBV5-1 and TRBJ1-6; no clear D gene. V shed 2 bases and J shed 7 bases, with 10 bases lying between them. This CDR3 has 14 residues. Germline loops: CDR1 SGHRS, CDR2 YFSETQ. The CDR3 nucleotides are TGCGCCAGCAGCTTAACAGACGGAAATTCACCCCTCCACTTT. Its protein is CASSLTDGNSPLHF.

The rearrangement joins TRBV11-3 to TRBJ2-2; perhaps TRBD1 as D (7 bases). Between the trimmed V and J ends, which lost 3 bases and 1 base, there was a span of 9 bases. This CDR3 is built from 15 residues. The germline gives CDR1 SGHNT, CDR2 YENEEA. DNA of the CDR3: TGTGCCAGCAGCTTCAGGGGGGAGAACACCGGGGAGCTGTTTTTT. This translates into CASSFRGENTGELFF.

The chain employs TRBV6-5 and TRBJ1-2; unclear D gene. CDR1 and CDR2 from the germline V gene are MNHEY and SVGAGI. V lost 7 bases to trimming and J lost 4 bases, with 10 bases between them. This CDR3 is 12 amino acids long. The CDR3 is CASTPVSYGYTF. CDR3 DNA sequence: TGTGCCAGCACCCCCGTGTCCTATGGCTACACCTTC.

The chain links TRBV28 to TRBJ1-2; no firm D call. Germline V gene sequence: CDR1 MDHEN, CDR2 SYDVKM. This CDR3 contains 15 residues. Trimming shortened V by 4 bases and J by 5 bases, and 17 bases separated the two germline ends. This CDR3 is CASSSRWRVMYGYTF. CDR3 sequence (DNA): TGTGCCAGCAGTTCCCGATGGAGGGTCATGTATGGCTACACCTTC.

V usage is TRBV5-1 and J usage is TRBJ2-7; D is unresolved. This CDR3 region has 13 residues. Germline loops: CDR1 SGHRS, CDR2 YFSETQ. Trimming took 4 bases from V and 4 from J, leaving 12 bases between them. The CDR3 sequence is CASSPEARYEQYF. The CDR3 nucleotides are TGCGCCAGCAGCCCTGAGGCGAGGTACGAGCAGTACTTC.

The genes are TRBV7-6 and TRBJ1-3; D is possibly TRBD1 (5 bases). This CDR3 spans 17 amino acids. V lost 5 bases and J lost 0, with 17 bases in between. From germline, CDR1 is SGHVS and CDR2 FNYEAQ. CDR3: CASSPRGGASSGNTIYF. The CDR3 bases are TGTGCCAGCAGCCCCCGGGGAGGGGCGTCCTCTGGAAACACCATATATTTT. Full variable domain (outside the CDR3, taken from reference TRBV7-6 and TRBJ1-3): GAGVSQSPRYKVTKRGQDVALRCDPISGHVSLYWYRQALGQGPEFLTYFNYEAQQDKSGLPNDRFSAERPEGSISTLTIQRTEQRDSAMYRCASSPRGGASSGNTIYFGEGSWLTVV.

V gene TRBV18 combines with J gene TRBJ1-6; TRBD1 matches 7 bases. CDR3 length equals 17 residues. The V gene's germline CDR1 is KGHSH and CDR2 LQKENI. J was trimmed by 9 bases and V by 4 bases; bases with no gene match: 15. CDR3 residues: CASSLSAHRGIGSPLHF. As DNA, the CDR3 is TGTGCCAGCTCACTTTCAGCCCACAGGGGAATAGGTTCACCCCTCCACTTT.

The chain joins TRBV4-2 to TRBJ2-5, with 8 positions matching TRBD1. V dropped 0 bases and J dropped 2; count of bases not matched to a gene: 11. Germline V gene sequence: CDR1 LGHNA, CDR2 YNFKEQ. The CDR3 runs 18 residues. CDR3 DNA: TGTGCCAGCAGCCAAGACCCGTTGGCAGGGGGCAGACAAGAGACCCAGTACTTC. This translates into CASSQDPLAGGRQETQYF.